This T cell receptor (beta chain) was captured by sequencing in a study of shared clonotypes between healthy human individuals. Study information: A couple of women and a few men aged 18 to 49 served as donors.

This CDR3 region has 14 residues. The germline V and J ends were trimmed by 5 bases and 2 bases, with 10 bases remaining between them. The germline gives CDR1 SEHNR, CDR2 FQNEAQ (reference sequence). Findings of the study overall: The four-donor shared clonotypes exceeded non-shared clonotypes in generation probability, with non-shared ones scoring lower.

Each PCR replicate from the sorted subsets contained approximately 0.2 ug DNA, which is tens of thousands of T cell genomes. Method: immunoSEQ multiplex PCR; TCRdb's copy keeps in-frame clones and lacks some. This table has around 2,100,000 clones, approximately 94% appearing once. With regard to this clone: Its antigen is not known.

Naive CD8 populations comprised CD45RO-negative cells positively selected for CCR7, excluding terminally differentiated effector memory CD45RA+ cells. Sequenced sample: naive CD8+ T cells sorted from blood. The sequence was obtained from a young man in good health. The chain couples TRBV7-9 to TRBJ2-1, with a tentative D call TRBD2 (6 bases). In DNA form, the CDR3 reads TGTGCCAGCAGCCCTTCTAGCGCCTACAATGAGCAGTTCTTC. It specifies CASSPSSAYNEQFF.